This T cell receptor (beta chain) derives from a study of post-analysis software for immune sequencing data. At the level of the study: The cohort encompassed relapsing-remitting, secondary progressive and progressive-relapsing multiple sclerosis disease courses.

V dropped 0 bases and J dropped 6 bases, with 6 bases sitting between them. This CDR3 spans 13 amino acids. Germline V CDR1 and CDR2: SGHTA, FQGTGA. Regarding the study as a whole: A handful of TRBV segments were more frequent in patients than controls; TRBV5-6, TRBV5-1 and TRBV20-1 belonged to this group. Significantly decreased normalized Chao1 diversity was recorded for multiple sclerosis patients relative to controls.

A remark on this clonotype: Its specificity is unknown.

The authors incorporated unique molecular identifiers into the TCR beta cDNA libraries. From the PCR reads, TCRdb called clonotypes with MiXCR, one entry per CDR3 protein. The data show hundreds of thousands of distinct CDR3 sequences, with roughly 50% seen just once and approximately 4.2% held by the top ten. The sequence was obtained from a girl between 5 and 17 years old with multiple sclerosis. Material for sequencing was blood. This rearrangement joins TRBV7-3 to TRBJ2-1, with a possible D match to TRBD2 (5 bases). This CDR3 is CASSLTSVNEQFF. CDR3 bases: TGTGCCAGCAGCTTAACTAGCGTCAATGAGCAGTTCTTC.